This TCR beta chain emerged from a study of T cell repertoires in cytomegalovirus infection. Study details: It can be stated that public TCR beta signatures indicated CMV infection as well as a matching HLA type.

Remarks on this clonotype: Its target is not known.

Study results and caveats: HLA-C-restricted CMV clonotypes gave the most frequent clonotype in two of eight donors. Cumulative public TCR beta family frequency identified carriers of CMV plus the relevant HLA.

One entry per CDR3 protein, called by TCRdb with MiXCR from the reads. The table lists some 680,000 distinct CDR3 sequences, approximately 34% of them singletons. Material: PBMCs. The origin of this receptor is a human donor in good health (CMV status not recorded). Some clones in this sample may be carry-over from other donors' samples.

This CDR3 is CASSLGWGLDAEKLFF. CDR3 nucleotides: TGTGCCAGCAGCTTAGGCTGGGGGCTTGACGCTGAAAAACTGTTTTTT. The chain recombines TRBV11-2 with TRBJ1-4, with D perhaps matching TRBD1 (6 bases). The V end lost 1 base, the J end lost 7 bases, and 16 bases lay between the germline ends. This CDR3 has 16 residues. In germline, CDR1 is SGHAT, CDR2 FQNNGV.